Following are 26 T cell receptor beta chains from one sample sequenced in a study of blood T cell repertoires in COVID-19. Here immunoSEQ multiplex PCR was the method, and the copy in TCRdb shows in-frame clones only, minus some. The sample contains some 320,000 clones, more than 75% of which appear only once. The source material was PBMCs or T cells enriched from blood (not recorded which). Every receptor here comes from a man aged 55 to 70 who had recovered from COVID-19.

This chain links TRBV4-2 with TRBJ1-2; the D gene is possibly TRBD1 (5 bases). The CDR3 sequence is 15 residues long. Germline loops: CDR1 LGHNA, CDR2 YNFKEQ. V was pared by 3 bases and J by 3 bases, with 14 bases between. The CDR3 DNA reads TGTGCCAGCAGCCACGTTAAGGGGCCAGACTATGGCTACACCTTC. Translating it yields CASSHVKGPDYGYTF.

This chain uses TRBV3-1 (or the pseudogene TRBV3-2) with TRBJ2-1, with TRBD2 matching over 11 bases. V lost 4 bases, J lost 0 bases, and 8 bases stayed unmatched. Germline assignment: CDR1 LGHDT and CDR2 YNNKEL (reference sequence). CDR3 length: 18 amino acids. The CDR3 region has the DNA TGTGCCAGCAGCCCCTCGACTAGCGGGGTCGACTCCTACAATGAGCAGTTCTTC. Protein: CASSPSTSGVDSYNEQFF.

This clone was counted between two and nine times. The chain couples TRBV4-1 to TRBJ2-7, with TRBD2 matching over 14 bases. The germline CDR1 and CDR2 sequences are MGHRA and YSYEKL. Unmatched junction bases numbered 2, after V lost 4 bases and J lost 6 bases. The CDR3 runs to 14 residues. As DNA, the CDR3 is TGCGCCAGCAGCCGGGGACTAGCGGGGGTCGAGCAGTACTTC. Its protein product is CASSRGLAGVEQYF.

The chain carries TRBV7-8 and TRBJ1-6; no definite D call. Per the germline V gene, CDR1 is SGHVS and CDR2 is FQNEAQ. V lost 0 bases and J 7 bases, leaving 10 bases between the germline ends. This CDR3 is built from 15 residues. CDR3 loop: CASSLAAAVNSPLHF. DNA for the CDR3: TGTGCCAGCAGCTTAGCAGCCGCGGTAAATTCACCCCTCCACTTT.

This chain connects TRBV25-1 to TRBJ1-1, with D maybe TRBD1 (6 bases). Germline-derived CDR1 and CDR2 are MGHDK and SYGVNS. CDR3 length equals 15 residues. V lost 7 bases, J lost 6 bases, and 21 bases lay in between. The CDR3 spells CASTHTTQGGAEAFF. For the CDR3, the DNA is TGTGCCAGCACTCATACCACACAGGGAGGGGCTGAAGCTTTCTTT.

The chain uses TRBV21-1 and TRBJ1-4; the D call of TRBD1 is as the table states it, not checked on the DNA. TRBV21-1 is recorded as a pseudogene. This CDR3 spans 18 amino acids. CDR3 protein: CASSKAHISDRGFEKLFF. As DNA, the CDR3 is TGTGCCAGCAGCAAAGCGCATATCTCCGACAGGGGGTTTGAAAAACTGTTTTTT.

The chain has TRBV3-1 (or the pseudogene TRBV3-2) and TRBJ1-4; D may be TRBD1 (6 bases). This CDR3 region has 19 residues. V was clipped by 0 bases and J by 4 bases, with 21 bases between them. Germline V lookup: CDR1 LGHDT, CDR2 YNNKEL (reference sequence). Here the CDR3 reads CASSQELLLAGEGNEKLFF. The CDR3 nucleotides read TGTGCCAGCAGCCAAGAACTCCTTCTGGCAGGGGAAGGTAATGAAAAACTGTTTTTT.

The chain employs TRBV4-2 and TRBJ1-2, with 9 bases matching TRBD1. Trimming cost V 1 base and J 6 bases; bases outside gene matches: 6. The CDR3 is 15 residues long. Germline-derived CDR1 and CDR2 are LGHNA and YNFKEQ. CDR3 protein: CASSQGTGGFNGYTF. DNA of the CDR3: TGTGCCAGCAGCCAAGGCACAGGGGGCTTCAATGGCTACACCTTC.

This rearrangement joins TRBV5-1 to TRBJ1-1; D possibly corresponds to TRBD1 (5 bases). The CDR3 has 12 residues. Germline CDR1 reads SGHRS; CDR2 reads YFSETQ. Trimming left V 5 bases short and J 6 bases short, with 11 bases between. The CDR3 sequence: CASRQGGAEAFF. The CDR3 bases are TGCGCCAGCAGGCAGGGAGGTGCTGAAGCTTTCTTT.

V is TRBV23-1 and J is TRBJ2-2; D is undetermined. TRBV23-1 is an open reading frame, and its role is uncertain. V was cut by 0 bases and J by 0 bases, with 5 bases left in between. The CDR3 loop spans 15 amino acids. DNA of the CDR3: TGCGCCAGCAGTCAATCGGGCTCGAACACCGGGGAGCTGTTTTTT. Translating it yields CASSQSGSNTGELFF.

This sequence joins TRBV7-2 and TRBJ1-2; a possible D gene is TRBD1 (6 bases). The germline gives CDR1 SGHTA, CDR2 FQGNSA. This CDR3 comprises 12 residues. V lost 2 bases to trimming and J lost 7 bases, with 8 bases between them. CDR3 DNA: TGTGCCAGCAGCTTAAGGGACATTGGCTACACCTTC. Its translation: CASSLRDIGYTF.

This chain links TRBV7-3 with TRBJ2-2; 7 bases are shared with TRBD2. Germline V lookup: CDR1 SGHTA, CDR2 FQGTGA. V lost 5 bases and J lost 3; bases outside the gene matches: 9. CDR3 size: 16 residues. DNA for the CDR3: TGTGCCAGCAGCCCCCGACTAGCCGCCGACACCGGGGAGCTGTTTTTT. Its protein is CASSPRLAADTGELFF.

V gene TRBV6-4 combines with J gene TRBJ1-1; D gene ambiguous. The CDR3 runs 15 residues. The germline V and J ends were trimmed by 7 bases and 5 bases, with 20 bases remaining between them. CDR1 is MRHNA, CDR2 SNTAGT, per germline. Written as DNA, the CDR3 is TGTGCCAGCATCGGGTCGTGGTGGCGTGAGACTGAAGCTTTCTTT. Its protein is CASIGSWWRETEAFF.

The count of this clone is one. The V gene is TRBV2, the J gene TRBJ1-2; D remains ambiguous. CDR3 length equals 12 residues. The V end lost 6 bases, the J end lost 7 bases, and 12 bases lay between the germline ends. The germline CDR1 and CDR2 sequences are SNHLY and FYNNEI. CDR3 loop: CASRANGPGYTF. The CDR3 nucleotides are TGTGCCAGCAGAGCGAATGGCCCTGGCTACACCTTC.

J is TRBJ1-5 and V is TRBV4-1; a weak D match, TRBD1 (6 bases). Deletions cut 2 bases from V and 3 bases from J, with 14 bases between. This CDR3 comprises 16 residues. The germline V gene has CDR1 MGHRA and CDR2 YSYEKL. CDR3 nucleotide sequence: TGCGCCAGCAGCCAAATCGGCAGGGGACACAATCAGCCCCAGCATTTT. It is translated as CASSQIGRGHNQPQHF.

The chain combines TRBV7-9 with TRBJ2-1; 7 bases match TRBD2. The germline CDR1 and CDR2 sequences are SEHNR and FQNEAQ (reference sequence). The CDR3 extends over 14 amino acids. With 5 bases clipped from V and 13 bases from J, the junction kept 14 bases outside the gene matches. DNA for the CDR3: TGTGCCAGCAGCCCGGGGGGAAGCGGGAAAGGACAGTTCTTC. Translating it yields CASSPGGSGKGQFF. Using reference TRBV7-9 and TRBJ2-1 for the parts outside the CDR3, the full variable domain is DTGVSQNPRHKITKRGQNVTFRCDPISEHNRLYWYRQTLGQGPEFLTYFQNEAQLEKSRLLSDRFSAERPKGSFSTLEIQRTEQGDSAMYLCASSPGGSGKGQFFGPGTRLTVL.

The chain carries TRBV7-2 and TRBJ1-1; a possible D gene is TRBD1 (5 bases). The CDR3 contains 15 residues. V lost 2 bases and J 1 base, leaving 11 bases between the germline ends. The germline V gene has CDR1 SGHTA and CDR2 FQGNSA. CDR3 coding DNA: TGTGCCAGCAGCTTAACAAACAGGCAGAACACTGAAGCTTTCTTT. The encoded protein is CASSLTNRQNTEAFF.

The chain joins TRBV4-3 to TRBJ2-3; 12 nucleotides agree with TRBD2. Germline trimming cut 4 bases from V and 3 bases from J; bases unmatched to any gene: 5. Per the germline V gene, CDR1 is LGHNA and CDR2 is YSLEER. CDR3 length equals 16 residues. The CDR3 region is CASSRAGLAGTDTQYF. The CDR3 DNA reads as TGCGCCAGCAGCCGAGCCGGACTAGCGGGAACAGATACGCAGTATTTT.

The V and J genes are TRBV19 and TRBJ1-4, with 7 bases lining up with TRBD1. The ends lost 5 bases at V and 5 bases at J; junction bases unmatched: 11. The V gene's germline CDR1 is LNHDA and CDR2 SQIVND (reference sequence). There are 16 residues in the CDR3. CDR3 DNA sequence: TGTGCCAGTAGTGCCTCATACAGGGGTGTAAATGAAAAACTGTTTTTT. Translating it yields CASSASYRGVNEKLFF.

Only one count was recorded for this clone. The chain uses TRBV19 and TRBJ1-2, with unresolved D. In germline, CDR1 is LNHDA, CDR2 SQIVND (reference sequence). This CDR3 comprises 13 residues. V lost 4 bases and J 4 bases, leaving 10 bases between the germline ends. The CDR3 reads CASSTGLGYGYTF. In DNA, the CDR3 is TGTGCCAGTAGTACTGGTCTAGGCTATGGCTACACCTTC.

This chain uses TRBV6-2 or TRBV6-3 with TRBJ1-3, with TRBD1 matching 7 bases. The J segment lost 0 bases and the V segment lost 2 bases, leaving 13 bases of the junction unmatched. CDR3 length equals 19 residues. Germline CDR1 and CDR2: MNHEY and SVGEGT. CDR3 DNA sequence: TGTGCCAGCAGTTACCCAATAAAGTGGAGGACAGGCTCTGGAAACACCATATATTTT. Its translation: CASSYPIKWRTGSGNTIYF.

The chain joins TRBV30 to TRBJ1-2, with 7 nucleotides matching TRBD1. Germline V gives CDR1 GTSNPN, CDR2 SVGIG (reference sequence). After removal of 3 bases from V and 4 bases from J, the junction contained 17 bases not matched to a gene. The CDR3 runs 17 residues. The CDR3: CAWRQSPQGGAVYGYTF. CDR3 sequence (DNA): TGTGCCTGGAGGCAGTCCCCCCAAGGGGGCGCCGTCTATGGCTACACCTTC.

This rearrangement joins TRBV4-2 to TRBJ2-1; 8 nucleotides match TRBD2. With 0 bases clipped from V and 2 bases from J, the junction kept 3 bases outside the gene matches. The CDR3 loop spans 16 amino acids. Germline V CDR1 and CDR2: LGHNA, YNFKEQ. CDR3 protein: CASSQELAVTYNEQFF. The CDR3 nucleotides are TGTGCCAGCAGCCAAGAACTAGCGGTGACCTACAATGAGCAGTTCTTC.

The V and J genes are TRBV13 and TRBJ1-2; 10 bases align to TRBD1. This CDR3 has 14 residues. Unmatched junction bases numbered 4, after V lost 5 bases and J lost 4 bases. Germline lookup yields CDR1 PRHDT and CDR2 FYEKMQ (reference sequence). CDR3 DNA: TGTGCCAGCAGCGTTAGACAGGGGGCCTATGGCTACACCTTC. This gives the protein CASSVRQGAYGYTF.

J is TRBJ1-3 and V is TRBV18; 7 nucleotides line up with TRBD1. In germline, CDR1 is KGHSH, CDR2 LQKENI. CDR3 length: 16 amino acids. V gave up 4 bases and J gave up 0 bases; unmatched junction bases: 6. This chain's CDR3 is CASSLGTAYSGNTIYF. The DNA of the CDR3 is TGTGCCAGCTCACTAGGGACAGCATACTCTGGAAACACCATATATTTT. Complete variable domain (other parts from reference TRBV18 and TRBJ1-3): NAGVMQNPRHLVRRRGQEARLRCSPMKGHSHVYWYRQLPEEGLKFMVYLQKENIIDESGMPKERFSAEFPKEGPSILRIQQVVRGDSAAYFCASSLGTAYSGNTIYFGEGSWLTVV.

This chain connects TRBV3-1 (or the pseudogene TRBV3-2) to TRBJ2-7; D remains unclear. The germline V and J ends were trimmed by 4 bases and 7 bases, with 17 bases remaining between them. Looked up from germline, CDR1 is LGHDT and CDR2 is YNNKEL (reference sequence). This CDR3 has 14 amino acids. CDR3 protein: CASSLRSLAGEQYF. The CDR3 region has the DNA TGTGCCAGCAGCCTGCGGTCCCTGGCTGGGGAGCAGTACTTC.